This note documents a single T cell receptor beta chain sequence. Per the germline V gene, CDR1 is SGHDT and CDR2 is YYEEEE. V trimming: 1 base; J trimming: 7 bases; junction bases outside the gene matches: 6. There are 15 residues in the CDR3. Original analysis: Reference gene primer amplification gave nucleated cell count estimates. Clones were sequenced by immunoSEQ multiplex PCR, and TCRdb holds only the in-frame ones, with some missing. D and trimming were read from the DNA, whereas the V and J calls and clone size are those reported in that table. The table includes approximately 130,000 clones, around 87% detected once. The sample originates from a study of blood T cell repertoires in COVID-19.

The sequencing input was peripheral blood. This rearrangement joins TRBV5-6 to TRBJ1-4, with TRBD1 matching 8 bases. This receptor was identified in a woman aged 50 to 60 with acute or convalescent COVID-19. The CDR3 reads CASSLYRGSVEKLFF. The CDR3 coding sequence is TGTGCCAGCAGCTTGTACAGGGGGTCGGTTGAAAAACTGTTTTTT.